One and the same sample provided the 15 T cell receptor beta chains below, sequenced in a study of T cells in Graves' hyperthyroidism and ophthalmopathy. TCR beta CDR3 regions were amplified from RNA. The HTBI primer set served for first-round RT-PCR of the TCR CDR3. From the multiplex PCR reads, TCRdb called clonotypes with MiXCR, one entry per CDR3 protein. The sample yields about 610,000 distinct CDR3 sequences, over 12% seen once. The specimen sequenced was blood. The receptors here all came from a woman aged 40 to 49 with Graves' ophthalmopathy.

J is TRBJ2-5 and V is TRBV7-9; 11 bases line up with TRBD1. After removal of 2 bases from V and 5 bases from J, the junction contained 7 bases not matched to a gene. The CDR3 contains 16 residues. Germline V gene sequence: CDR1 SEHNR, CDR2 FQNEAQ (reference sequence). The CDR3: CASSLTGQGALETQYF. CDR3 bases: TGTGCCAGCAGCTTAACCGGACAGGGGGCTTTGGAGACCCAGTACTTC.

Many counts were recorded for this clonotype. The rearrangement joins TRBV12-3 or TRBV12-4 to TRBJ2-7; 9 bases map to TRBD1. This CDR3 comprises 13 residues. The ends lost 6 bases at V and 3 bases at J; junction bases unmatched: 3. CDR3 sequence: CASRGTGLYEQYF. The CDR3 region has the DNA TGTGCCAGCAGGGGGACAGGGCTCTACGAGCAGTACTTC.

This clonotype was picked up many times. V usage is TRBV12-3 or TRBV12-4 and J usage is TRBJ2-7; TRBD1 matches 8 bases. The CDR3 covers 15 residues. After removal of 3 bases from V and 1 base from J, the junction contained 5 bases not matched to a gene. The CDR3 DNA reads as TGTGCCAGCAGTTTTCGGGACAGGAGATCCTACGAGCAGTACTTC. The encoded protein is CASSFRDRRSYEQYF.

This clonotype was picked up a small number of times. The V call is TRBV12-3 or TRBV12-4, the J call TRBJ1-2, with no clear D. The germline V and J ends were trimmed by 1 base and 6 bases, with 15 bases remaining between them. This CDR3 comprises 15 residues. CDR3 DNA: TGTGCCAGCAGTTTAGGGGCAGTGGTTTTGGATGGCTACACCTTC. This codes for CASSLGAVVLDGYTF.

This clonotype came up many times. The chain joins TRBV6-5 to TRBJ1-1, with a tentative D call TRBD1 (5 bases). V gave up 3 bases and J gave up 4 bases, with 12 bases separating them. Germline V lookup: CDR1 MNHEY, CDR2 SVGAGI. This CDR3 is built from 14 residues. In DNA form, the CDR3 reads TGTGCCAGCAGTTATAGTGAGGGGATCACTGAAGCTTTCTTT. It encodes CASSYSEGITEAFF.

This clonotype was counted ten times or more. The DNA of the CDR3 is TGTGCCAGTAGGATGGCGGGAGGATCCGGGGAGCTGTTTTTT. Translation gives CASRMAGGSGELFF. V gene TRBV19 combines with J gene TRBJ2-2, with 8 bases identical to TRBD2. Germline V gives CDR1 LNHDA, CDR2 SQIVND (reference sequence). V shed 6 bases, J shed 6 bases, and the junction held 6 bases outside the gene matches. This CDR3 spans 14 amino acids.

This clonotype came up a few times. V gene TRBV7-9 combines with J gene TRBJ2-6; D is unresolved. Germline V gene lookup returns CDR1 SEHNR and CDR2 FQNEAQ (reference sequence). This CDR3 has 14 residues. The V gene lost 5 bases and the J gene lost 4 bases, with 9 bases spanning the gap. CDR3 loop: CASSPNPGANVLTF. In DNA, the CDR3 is TGTGCCAGCAGCCCAAACCCGGGGGCCAACGTCCTGACTTTC.

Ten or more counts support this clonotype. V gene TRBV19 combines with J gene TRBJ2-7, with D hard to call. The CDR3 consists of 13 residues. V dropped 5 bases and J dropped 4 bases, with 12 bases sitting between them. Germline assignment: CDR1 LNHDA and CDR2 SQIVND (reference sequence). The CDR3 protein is CASSPATVYEQYF. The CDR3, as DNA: TGTGCCAGTAGTCCCGCAACAGTGTACGAGCAGTACTTC.

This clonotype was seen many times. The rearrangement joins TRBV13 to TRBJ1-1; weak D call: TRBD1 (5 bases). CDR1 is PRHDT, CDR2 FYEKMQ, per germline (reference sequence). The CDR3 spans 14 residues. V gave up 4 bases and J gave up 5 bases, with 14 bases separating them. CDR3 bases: TGTGCCAGCAGCTCCGACACGGAGGGGACTGAAGCTTTCTTT. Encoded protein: CASSSDTEGTEAFF.

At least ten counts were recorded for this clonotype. Written as DNA, the CDR3 is TGTGCCAGCAGTGCCTCCGGGACAGGGCCCCCCTACGAGCAGTACTTC. Amino acid sequence: CASSASGTGPPYEQYF. This chain links TRBV6-1 with TRBJ2-7; TRBD1 agrees at 9 bases. The CDR3 loop spans 16 amino acids. V shed 4 bases and J 2 bases; nucleotides not matched to a gene: 9. CDR1 and CDR2 from the germline V gene are MNHNS and SASEGT.

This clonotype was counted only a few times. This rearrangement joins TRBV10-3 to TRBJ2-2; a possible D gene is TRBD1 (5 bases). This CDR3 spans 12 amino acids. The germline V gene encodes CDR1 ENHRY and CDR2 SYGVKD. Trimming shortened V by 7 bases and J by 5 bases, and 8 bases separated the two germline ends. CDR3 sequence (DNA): TGTGCCATCATAGGGGCGACCGGGGAGCTGTTTTTT. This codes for CAIIGATGELFF.

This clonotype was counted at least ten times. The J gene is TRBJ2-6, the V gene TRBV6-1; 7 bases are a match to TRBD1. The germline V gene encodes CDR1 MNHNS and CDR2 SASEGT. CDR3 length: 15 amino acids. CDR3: CAHGQAETGANVLTF. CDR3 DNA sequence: TGTGCTCACGGACAGGCCGAAACTGGGGCCAACGTCCTGACTTTC.

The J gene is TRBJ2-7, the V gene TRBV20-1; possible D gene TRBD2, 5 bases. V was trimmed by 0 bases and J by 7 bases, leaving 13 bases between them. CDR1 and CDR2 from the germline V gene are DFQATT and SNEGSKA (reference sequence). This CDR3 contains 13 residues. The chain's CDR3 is CSARDGLSGEQYF. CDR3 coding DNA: TGCAGTGCTAGAGATGGACTTTCGGGGGAGCAGTACTTC.

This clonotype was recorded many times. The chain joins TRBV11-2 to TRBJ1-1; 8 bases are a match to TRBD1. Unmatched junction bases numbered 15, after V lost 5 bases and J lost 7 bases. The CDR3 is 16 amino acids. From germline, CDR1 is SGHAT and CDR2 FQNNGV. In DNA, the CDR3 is TGTGCCAGCAGCCCCGGGACAGGCCGCTCGGGAGTTGAAGCTTTCTTT. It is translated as CASSPGTGRSGVEAFF. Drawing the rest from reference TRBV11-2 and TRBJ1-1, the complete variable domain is EAGVAQSPRYKIIEKRQSVAFWCNPISGHATLYWYQQILGQGPKLLIQFQNNGVVDDSQLPKDRFSAERLKGVDSTLKIQPAKLEDSAVYLCASSPGTGRSGVEAFFGQGTRLTVV.

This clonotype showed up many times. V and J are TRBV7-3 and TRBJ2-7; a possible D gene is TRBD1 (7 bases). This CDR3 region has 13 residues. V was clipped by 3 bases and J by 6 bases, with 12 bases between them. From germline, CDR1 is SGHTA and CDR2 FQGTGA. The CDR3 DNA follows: TGTGCCAGCAGCTTCGGAGGGGGCAGCGAGCAGTACTTC. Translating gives CASSFGGGSEQYF.